Presented here are 30 T cell receptor beta chains from one specimen sequenced in a study of cytomegalovirus exposure and HLA in healthy donors. Use of 60 Vbeta and 13 Jbeta primers characterized the PCR. The table came from immunoSEQ multiplex PCR; TCRdb's copy has only in-frame clones and leaves some out. Of some 140,000 clones in the sample, nearly 80% are singletons; the top ten hold 10% to 15%. Sequencing input: PBMCs. These receptor sequences come from a man aged 25-40 years in good health and CMV-seropositive.

The V and J genes are TRBV2 and TRBJ1-1, with D tentatively TRBD1 (5 bases). This CDR3 comprises 14 residues. Trimming took 6 bases from V and 1 from J, leaving 12 bases between them. The V gene's germline CDR1 is SNHLY and CDR2 FYNNEI. CDR3 DNA sequence: TGTGCCAGCAGGAGGGAGGGGCCGAACACTGAAGCTTTCTTT. Residues: CASRREGPNTEAFF.

The J gene is TRBJ1-4, the V gene TRBV11-2, with 8 bases identical to TRBD1. The CDR3 spans 16 residues. Trimming removed 2 bases from V and 1 base from J; junction bases left unmatched: 3. Germline CDR1 and CDR2: SGHAT and FQNNGV. This CDR3 reads CASSLRQGRTNEKLFF. DNA of the CDR3: TGTGCCAGCAGCTTAAGACAGGGGCGAACTAATGAAAAACTGTTTTTT.

The chain links TRBV19 to TRBJ2-3, with a possible D match to TRBD1 (6 bases). V lost 3 bases, J lost 3 bases, and 13 bases lay in between. Germline V gene lookup returns CDR1 LNHDA and CDR2 SQIVND (reference sequence). CDR3 length: 15 amino acids. Here the CDR3 DNA reads TGTGCCAGTAGTATGACGGGGACAACGACAGATACGCAGTATTTT. Protein sequence: CASSMTGTTTDTQYF. The whole variable domain, filled in from reference TRBV19 and TRBJ2-3, reads DGGITQSPKYLFRKEGQNVTLSCEQNLNHDAMYWYRQDPGQGLRLIYYSQIVNDFQKGDIAEGYSVSREKKESFPLTVTSAQKNPTAFYLCASSMTGTTTDTQYFGPGTRLTVL.

V is TRBV9 and J is TRBJ2-1, with TRBD1 identical over 10 bases. V shed 0 bases and J 6 bases; nucleotides not matched to a gene: 6. The CDR3 sequence is 16 residues long. The germline V gene encodes CDR1 SGDLS and CDR2 YYNGEE. CDR3 DNA sequence: TGTGCCAGCAGCGTAGGTTTAGGACAGGGGGTCAATGAGCAGTTCTTC. Protein product: CASSVGLGQGVNEQFF.

The V call is TRBV25-1, the J call TRBJ2-3; TRBD2 aligns across 12 bases. Germline V gene sequence: CDR1 MGHDK, CDR2 SYGVNS. The CDR3 loop spans 14 amino acids. V lost 6 bases, J lost 4 bases, and 2 bases stayed unmatched. CDR3 in amino acids: CASRLAGGPDTQYF. The CDR3 DNA is TGTGCCAGCAGACTAGCGGGAGGCCCAGATACGCAGTATTTT.

The chain uses TRBV27 and TRBJ2-7; TRBD2 agrees at 10 bases. CDR3 length: 15 residues. Germline values: CDR1 MNHEY, CDR2 SMNVEV (reference sequence). With 6 bases clipped from V and 1 base from J, the junction kept 6 bases outside the gene matches. The CDR3 loop reads CASRILAGNSYEQYF. DNA of the CDR3: TGTGCCAGCAGAATACTAGCGGGAAATTCCTACGAGCAGTACTTC.

The chain recombines TRBV7-9 with TRBJ2-1; 9 nucleotides align to TRBD2. CDR1 and CDR2 from the germline V gene are SEHNR and FQNEAQ (reference sequence). The CDR3 has 16 amino acids. With 4 bases clipped from V and 9 bases from J, the junction kept 13 bases outside the gene matches. The CDR3 loop is CASSWPPGTSSPEQFF. In nucleotides, the CDR3 is TGTGCCAGCAGCTGGCCCCCCGGGACTAGCTCCCCTGAGCAGTTCTTC.

The chain has TRBV9 and TRBJ2-5; 7 bases match TRBD1. The CDR3 covers 14 residues. Looked up from germline, CDR1 is SGDLS and CDR2 is YYNGEE. V shed 0 bases, J shed 4 bases, and the junction held 3 bases outside the gene matches. The CDR3 spells CASSVETGSETQYF. Written as DNA, the CDR3 is TGTGCCAGCAGCGTAGAGACAGGGTCAGAGACCCAGTACTTC.

The V call is TRBV28, the J call TRBJ2-7; D perhaps matches TRBD1 (6 bases). Germline loops: CDR1 MDHEN, CDR2 SYDVKM. The germline V and J ends were trimmed by 6 bases and 2 bases, with 23 bases remaining between them. This CDR3 has 17 residues. The CDR3 reads CASSPLRGLGRTYEQYF. DNA for the CDR3: TGTGCCAGCAGCCCCCTGAGGGGGTTGGGGCGGACCTACGAGCAGTACTTC.

This chain uses TRBV29-1 with TRBJ1-1; D is ambiguous. The CDR3 is 10 residues long. Trimming removed 0 bases from V and 11 bases from J, with 7 bases in between. CDR1 SQVTM and CDR2 ANQGSEA come from the germline V gene. CDR3 protein: CSVEDVMAFF. CDR3 bases: TGCAGCGTTGAAGACGTAATGGCTTTCTTT.

The chain employs TRBV5-1 and TRBJ2-7; possible D gene TRBD1, 5 bases. Trimming took 4 bases from V and 3 from J, leaving 23 bases between them. From germline, CDR1 is SGHRS and CDR2 YFSETQ. The CDR3 runs 17 residues. The CDR3 bases are TGCGCCAGCAGCGCCGGATCTACAAGGGGCACCCTCTACGAGCAGTACTTC. It is translated as CASSAGSTRGTLYEQYF.

The chain recombines TRBV11-3 with TRBJ1-4, with 8 bases matching TRBD1. This CDR3 spans 15 amino acids. CDR1 SGHNT and CDR2 YENEEA come from the germline V gene. The V segment lost 3 bases and the J segment 4 bases; nucleotides outside the gene matches: 4. As DNA, the CDR3 is TGTGCCAGCAGCTTCGGGACAGGCATTAATGAAAAACTGTTTTTT. It yields the protein CASSFGTGINEKLFF. The full variable domain, with the rest looked up from reference TRBV11-3 and TRBJ1-4, is EAGVVQSPRYKIIEKKQPVAFWCNPISGHNTLYWYLQNLGQGPELLIRYENEEAVDDSQLPKDRFSAERLKGVDSTLKIQPAELGDSAVYLCASSFGTGINEKLFFGSGTQLSVL.

Comments on this clone: The same CDR3 arises from other DNA sequences in this sample as well. The chain joins TRBV6-6 to TRBJ2-6; TRBD2 is a possible D gene (5 bases). Trimming took 3 bases from V and 0 from J, leaving 6 bases between them. Germline CDR1 is MNHNY and CDR2 is SVGAGI (reference sequence). The CDR3 length is 15 residues. The CDR3 nucleotides are TGTGCCAGCAGTTATCGGGGCTCTGGGGCCAACGTCCTGACTTTC. This sequence encodes CASSYRGSGANVLTF.

The rearrangement uses TRBV7-3 and TRBJ1-1, with 8 nucleotides matching TRBD1. The CDR3 covers 18 residues. The germline V gene has CDR1 SGHTA and CDR2 FQGTGA. V trimming: 5 bases; J trimming: 2 bases; junction bases outside the gene matches: 16. The CDR3 coding sequence is TGTGCCAGCAGCCCATCCGGCGGGGACAGGTACGAAAACACTGAAGCTTTCTTT. The encoded protein is CASSPSGGDRYENTEAFF.

In its sample, this clone was seen a few times. This sequence joins TRBV6-5 and TRBJ1-1; TRBD1 agrees at 9 bases. Germline CDR1 reads MNHEY; CDR2 reads SVGAGI. This CDR3 has 14 residues. The ends lost 5 bases at V and 4 bases at J; junction bases unmatched: 5. CDR3 region: CASSQLDRGTEAFF. CDR3 DNA sequence: TGTGCCAGCAGTCAATTGGACAGGGGCACTGAAGCTTTCTTT.

DNA of the CDR3: TGTGCCAGCTCACCACCGGTTGCAGGGCCCAATCAGCCCCAGCATTTT. It translates to CASSPPVAGPNQPQHF. V usage is TRBV18 and J usage is TRBJ1-5, with D possibly TRBD1 on 5 matching bases. Trimming removed 0 bases from V and 3 bases from J, with 12 bases in between. The CDR3 loop spans 16 amino acids. Germline V gives CDR1 KGHSH, CDR2 LQKENI. Using reference TRBV18 and TRBJ1-5 for the parts outside the CDR3, the full variable domain is NAGVMQNPRHLVRRRGQEARLRCSPMKGHSHVYWYRQLPEEGLKFMVYLQKENIIDESGMPKERFSAEFPKEGPSILRIQQVVRGDSAAYFCASSPPVAGPNQPQHFGDGTRLSIL.

CDR3: CASSPSSADTQYF. Here the CDR3 DNA reads TGTGCCAGCAGCCCAAGCTCCGCAGATACGCAGTATTTT. The gene calls are TRBV27 and TRBJ2-3; D unclear. Trimming took off 6 bases at V and 4 bases at J, with 11 bases between the two ends. Germline CDR1 is MNHEY and CDR2 is SMNVEV (reference sequence). The CDR3 runs 13 residues.

V and J are TRBV6-1 and TRBJ2-7; 9 bases fit TRBD2. This CDR3 contains 14 residues. Germline CDR1 MNHNS, CDR2 SASEGT. V gave up 0 bases and J gave up 7 bases; unmatched junction bases: 4. The CDR3: CASSEAWREGEQYF. The CDR3 region has the DNA TGTGCCAGCAGTGAAGCGTGGCGGGAGGGTGAGCAGTACTTC.

This rearrangement joins TRBV5-4 to TRBJ2-1; TRBD2 matches 8 bases. The CDR3 contains 16 residues. J lost 1 base, V lost 4 bases, and 7 bases had no gene match. Germline V gives CDR1 SGHNT, CDR2 YYREEE (reference sequence). This CDR3 is CASSQGLAESYNEQFF. CDR3 nucleotides: TGTGCCAGCAGCCAAGGACTAGCAGAATCCTACAATGAGCAGTTCTTC.

V usage is TRBV7-2 and J usage is TRBJ1-1; TRBD1 matches 7 bases. Looked up from germline, CDR1 is SGHTA and CDR2 is FQGNSA. With 5 bases clipped from V and 1 base from J, the junction kept 7 bases outside the gene matches. The CDR3 length is 15 residues. The CDR3 coding sequence is TGTGCCAGCAGCCAGGGGGACAGAAGGAACACTGAAGCTTTCTTT. Its protein product is CASSQGDRRNTEAFF.

The genes are TRBV2 and TRBJ2-1; 11 nucleotides align to TRBD2. This CDR3 has 16 residues. Germline loops: CDR1 SNHLY, CDR2 FYNNEI. V trimming: 6 bases; J trimming: 3 bases; junction bases outside the gene matches: 7. CDR3 sequence (DNA): TGTGCCAGCAGGCCCACTCTAGCGGGAGGCTACAATGAGCAGTTCTTC. Translated, it gives CASRPTLAGGYNEQFF. The whole variable domain, filled in from reference TRBV2 and TRBJ2-1, reads EPEVTQTPSHQVTQMGQEVILRCVPISNHLYFYWYRQILGQKVEFLVSFYNNEISEKSEIFDDQFSVERPDGSNFTLKIRSTKLEDSAMYFCASRPTLAGGYNEQFFGPGTRLTVL.

The CDR3 nucleotides read TGTGCCAGCAGCTTAGCGTTGGGCCTATCCTACAATGAGCAGTTCTTC. Translating it yields CASSLALGLSYNEQFF. V is TRBV7-9 and J is TRBJ2-1; D gene uncertain. V was shortened by 0 bases and J by 1 base, with 10 bases between the two germline ends. The CDR3 covers 16 residues. Germline loops: CDR1 SEHNR, CDR2 FQNEAQ (reference sequence).

The chain links TRBV10-3 to TRBJ1-5; the D gene is possibly TRBD1 (5 bases). Germline V lookup: CDR1 ENHRY, CDR2 SYGVKD. This CDR3 has 14 amino acids. Between the trimmed V and J ends, which lost 3 bases and 4 bases, there was a span of 10 bases. The DNA for the CDR3 is TGTGCCATCAGTGATCAGGGATCGAATCAGCCCCAGCATTTT. Translated, it gives CAISDQGSNQPQHF.

The V and J genes are TRBV7-3 and TRBJ2-1, with 9 bases lining up with TRBD2. Per germline, CDR1 SGHTA and CDR2 FQGTGA. This CDR3 has 17 residues. The junction had 13 bases not matched to a gene; V was cut back by 4 bases and J by 6 bases. The CDR3 is CASSSLRASGMVNEQFF. As DNA, the CDR3 is TGTGCCAGCAGCTCCCTTCGGGCTAGCGGGATGGTCAATGAGCAGTTCTTC. The full variable domain, its missing parts supplied by reference TRBV7-3 and TRBJ2-1, is GAGVSQTPSNKVTEKGKYVELRCDPISGHTALYWYRQSLGQGPEFLIYFQGTGAADDSGLPNDRFFAVRPEGSVSTLKIQRTERGDSAVYLCASSSLRASGMVNEQFFGPGTRLTVL.

The chain recombines TRBV27 with TRBJ2-7; 7 bases are a match to TRBD2. Germline V CDR1 and CDR2: MNHEY, SMNVEV (reference sequence). The CDR3 is 14 amino acids. The V segment lost 4 bases and the J segment 1 base; nucleotides outside the gene matches: 4. CDR3 region: CASSWGGRSYEQYF. The CDR3, as DNA: TGTGCCAGCAGTTGGGGGGGGAGGTCCTACGAGCAGTACTTC.

In DNA, the CDR3 is TGTGCCAGCAGTGAGCGGGAATGGGCAGATACGCAGTATTTT. This encodes CASSEREWADTQYF. This chain joins TRBV6-5 and TRBJ2-3; 7 nucleotides match TRBD2. The CDR3 extends over 14 amino acids. Germline V gene data show CDR1 as MNHEY and CDR2 as SVGAGI. With 5 bases clipped from V and 4 bases from J, the junction kept 6 bases outside the gene matches.

The genes are TRBV4-2 and TRBJ2-5, with D possibly matching TRBD2 (5 bases). The J call may not be correct, given that the DNA end is closer to TRBJ2-7. Germline V gene data show CDR1 as LGHNA and CDR2 as YNFKEQ. The CDR3 is 15 residues long. Here the CDR3 DNA reads TGTGCCAGCAGCCAAGGGACTGGGTTAGTCTACGAGCAGTACTTC. Residues: CASSQGTGLVYEQYF.

This clone was found once. This chain links TRBV29-1 with TRBJ1-1; the D is unclear. The V end was cut by 7 bases, the J end by 0 bases, with 9 bases between. This CDR3 has 12 residues. The germline gives CDR1 SQVTM, CDR2 ANQGSEA. The CDR3 region is CSAGLMNTEAFF. As DNA, the CDR3 is TGCAGCGCCGGACTGATGAACACTGAAGCTTTCTTT.

About this clone itself: The sample holds other DNA sequences that translate to the same CDR3. The CDR3 reads CAWSVAGNQPQHF. In DNA form, the CDR3 reads TGTGCCTGGAGTGTGGCAGGAAATCAGCCCCAGCATTTT. V and J are TRBV30 and TRBJ1-5; D unresolved. Trimming left V 0 bases short and J 4 bases short, with 7 bases between. CDR1 is GTSNPN, CDR2 SVGIG, per germline (reference sequence). The CDR3 sequence is 13 residues long.

This chain uses TRBV28 with TRBJ1-3; D uncertain. V lost 4 bases to trimming and J lost 7 bases, with 8 bases between them. The germline V gene has CDR1 MDHEN and CDR2 SYDVKM. CDR3 length: 12 residues. CDR3 in DNA: TGTGCCAGCAGTTCCCCTCCGAACACCATATATTTT. Amino acids: CASSSPPNTIYF.